Sequencing of this T cell receptor beta chain was carried out in a study of T cell repertoires in cytomegalovirus infection. Looking at the study overall: Shared public TCR beta signatures pointed to both CMV infection and a matching HLA type. The study, taken as a whole, reports: CMV-specific HLA-C-restricted TCR beta clonotypes dominated the ex vivo response.

The sample holds a few counts of this clonotype. The antigen remains undetermined. A single record per CDR3 protein comes from TCRdb applying MiXCR to the reads. The profile covers approximately 100,000 distinct CDR3 sequences, with 20% to 25% appearing a single time and about two fifths taken by the ten largest. Trimming removed 2 bases at V and 11 bases at J, with 25 bases between. The CDR3 spans 17 residues. Germline CDR1 reads MGHRA; CDR2 reads YSYEKL. The sequence came from a human donor in good health (CMV status not recorded). Some clones in this sample may be carry-over from other donors' samples. This chain connects TRBV4-1 to TRBJ1-5; D gene uncertain. Input material: CD8+ T cells from PBMCs. The CDR3 protein is CASSQLPPRTGELAQHF. The CDR3 region has the DNA TGCGCCAGCAGCCAACTACCCCCTCGGACGGGCGAATTAGCCCAGCATTTT.